Below, one T cell receptor beta chain is given with its context. The data were taken from a study of blood T cell repertoires in COVID-19. Background on the study: Whether acute or convalescent, the COVID-19 samples came from the United States, Italy and Spain. PBMCs, B-cell-depleted T cells, or T cells were the source of the cDNA or gDNA that made up the material.

Methods used by the authors: Amplification with reference gene primers provided the estimates of nucleated cell counts. The data were produced by immunoSEQ multiplex PCR, yet TCRdb's version contains in-frame clones alone and is incomplete. D and trimming were read from the DNA, whereas the V and J calls and clone size are those reported in that table. Among some 120,000 clones listed, approximately 80% were seen once. The CDR3 runs to 14 residues. Trimming pared 2 bases from V and 7 bases from J, leaving 14 bases between. CDR1 is SNHLY, CDR2 FYNNEI, per germline. The chain employs TRBV2 and TRBJ1-2; no definite D call. Sequencing was carried out using peripheral blood. The sequence derives from a human donor in a cohort sampled during active COVID-19. CDR3 sequence: CASSEPGRGGGYTF. The CDR3 DNA reads as TGTGCCAGCAGTGAACCCGGGCGAGGAGGTGGCTACACCTTC. The full variable domain, in which reference TRBV2 and TRBJ1-2 provide the parts outside the CDR3, is EPEVTQTPSHQVTQMGQEVILRCVPISNHLYFYWYRQILGQKVEFLVSFYNNEISEKSEIFDDQFSVERPDGSNFTLKIRSTKLEDSAMYFCASSEPGRGGGYTFGSGTRLTVV.